These 13 T cell receptor beta chains share one sample of origin, sequenced in a study of cytomegalovirus exposure and HLA in healthy donors. Primers: 60 Vbeta forward and 13 Jbeta reverse. Here immunoSEQ multiplex PCR was the method, and the copy in TCRdb shows in-frame clones only, minus some. There are about 260,000 clones in the sample; roughly 70% occur only once, and over 2% lies in the top ten. Sequencing was carried out using PBMCs. These receptors all come from a female donor in good health and CMV-seronegative.

V and J are TRBV9 and TRBJ1-3; a weak D match, TRBD1 (5 bases). The length of the CDR3 is 16 residues. CDR1 is SGDLS, CDR2 YYNGEE, per germline. V was trimmed by 4 bases and J by 0 bases, leaving 14 bases between them. CDR3 DNA sequence: TGTGCCAGCAGCTCCGGCTCAGGGAACTCTGGAAACACCATATATTTT. It yields the protein CASSSGSGNSGNTIYF. The whole variable domain, filled in from reference TRBV9 and TRBJ1-3, reads DSGVTQTPKHLITATGQRVTLRCSPRSGDLSVYWYQQSLDQGLQFLIQYYNGEERAKGNILERFSAQQFPDLHSELNLSSLELGDSALYFCASSSGSGNSGNTIYFGEGSWLTVV.

V usage is TRBV5-3 and J usage is TRBJ1-4; tentatively, D is TRBD1 (6 bases). TRBV5-3 counts as an open reading frame of uncertain function. The CDR3 length is 16 residues. Trimming removed 3 bases from V and 0 bases from J, with 12 bases in between. CDR3 sequence reads: CARSWGHPATNEKLFF. Here the CDR3 DNA reads TGTGCCAGAAGCTGGGGACACCCCGCAACTAATGAAAAACTGTTTTTT.

This clone was detected a few times. The V and J genes are TRBV11-2 and TRBJ2-7; 14 positions match TRBD2. CDR1 is SGHAT, CDR2 FQNNGV, per germline. The CDR3 has 18 amino acids. J was trimmed by 6 bases and V by 6 bases; bases with no gene match: 16. CDR3 amino acids: CASRSTSGRAGFPGEQYF. The CDR3 DNA follows: TGTGCCAGCAGATCGACTAGCGGGAGGGCCGGTTTCCCTGGCGAGCAGTACTTC.

The genes are TRBV28 and TRBJ2-1; D is unclear. Germline-derived CDR1 and CDR2 are MDHEN and SYDVKM. Trimming pared 1 base from V and 9 bases from J, leaving 7 bases between. CDR3 length: 12 residues. CDR3 amino acids: CASSLSPTEQFF. The DNA for the CDR3 is TGTGCCAGCAGTTTATCCCCTACTGAGCAGTTCTTC.

This chain joins TRBV27 and TRBJ1-1, with 7 bases lining up with TRBD1. Germline V gene lookup returns CDR1 MNHEY and CDR2 SMNVEV (reference sequence). V lost 0 bases to trimming and J lost 0 bases; unmatched junction nucleotides: 1. This CDR3 is 15 amino acids long. CDR3 nucleotide sequence: TGTGCCAGCAGTTTATCGACAGGGCTGAACACTGAAGCTTTCTTT. It encodes CASSLSTGLNTEAFF.

This clone has just one count. The gene calls are TRBV18 and TRBJ2-1; D ambiguous. Germline CDR1 reads KGHSH; CDR2 reads LQKENI. V lost 8 bases and J lost 0, with 11 bases in between. This CDR3 contains 14 residues. The CDR3 loop is CASRRSSSYNEQFF. In DNA, the CDR3 is TGTGCCAGCCGGCGGTCTAGCTCCTACAATGAGCAGTTCTTC. Full variable domain (outside the CDR3, taken from reference TRBV18 and TRBJ2-1): NAGVMQNPRHLVRRRGQEARLRCSPMKGHSHVYWYRQLPEEGLKFMVYLQKENIIDESGMPKERFSAEFPKEGPSILRIQQVVRGDSAAYFCASRRSSSYNEQFFGPGTRLTVL.

The chain carries TRBV6-4 and TRBJ1-2; tentatively, D is TRBD1 (5 bases). Germline CDR1 is MRHNA and CDR2 is SNTAGT. This CDR3 region has 17 residues. Trimming removed 2 bases at V and 1 base at J, with 17 bases between. The CDR3 nucleotides are TGTGCCAGCAGTGACCCCCTTGGGGCATCCTTTAACTATGGCTACACCTTC. This sequence encodes CASSDPLGASFNYGYTF.

This rearrangement joins TRBV6-6 to TRBJ1-2; 9 bases fit TRBD1. Germline V gene data show CDR1 as MNHNY and CDR2 as SVGAGI (reference sequence). J gave up 4 bases and V 6 bases, and 3 bases lay outside the gene matches. The CDR3 length is 13 residues. The CDR3 region has the DNA TGTGCCAGCAGGGGACAGGGAAGCTATGGCTACACCTTC. Amino acid sequence: CASRGQGSYGYTF.

This chain uses TRBV30 with TRBJ2-5; TRBD1 might be the D (5 bases). Germline CDR1 and CDR2: GTSNPN and SVGIG (reference sequence). Trimming stripped 5 bases from V and 5 bases from J, with 12 bases between. The CDR3 has 12 residues. CDR3 nucleotide sequence: TGTGCCTGGGGCTCAGGGTTGGAGACCCAGTACTTC. Protein product: CAWGSGLETQYF.

V usage is TRBV2 and J usage is TRBJ2-1, with D possibly matching TRBD2 (6 bases). The CDR3 is made up of 15 amino acids. V lost 4 bases, J lost 2 bases, and 12 bases lay in between. The germline V gene has CDR1 SNHLY and CDR2 FYNNEI. The CDR3 DNA follows: TGTGCCAGCAGTGGACGCGGGATCCCCTACAATGAGCAGTTCTTC. Translation: CASSGRGIPYNEQFF.

This chain links TRBV6-1 with TRBJ2-3; 7 bases map to TRBD1. The CDR3 sequence is 11 residues long. With V trimmed by 11 bases and J by 1 base, 0 bases remained unmatched. The germline V gene has CDR1 MNHNS and CDR2 SASEGT. This CDR3 reads CAGQGTDTQYF. As DNA, the CDR3 is TGTGCCGGACAGGGCACAGATACGCAGTATTTT.

The rearrangement uses TRBV28 and TRBJ2-2; no firm D call. The CDR3 runs 13 residues. Germline CDR1 and CDR2: MDHEN and SYDVKM. Between the trimmed V and J ends, which lost 8 bases and 7 bases, there was a span of 14 bases. The CDR3 spells CASGSTVLGELFF. The CDR3 DNA is TGTGCCAGCGGCTCCACAGTTCTCGGGGAGCTGTTTTTT.

This clone was detected only a few times. This sequence joins TRBV15 and TRBJ1-5; D unclear. This CDR3 region has 14 residues. Looked up from germline, CDR1 is LNHNV and CDR2 is YYDKDF (reference sequence). Trimming took 3 bases from V and 5 from J, leaving 11 bases between them. The CDR3 coding sequence is TGTGCCACCAGCAGTTCAGGCCCCCATCAGCCCCAGCATTTT. Translation: CATSSSGPHQPQHF.